This T cell receptor beta chain was sequenced in a study of metastatic and nonmetastatic thyroid tumors. Study context: Thyroid patients, malignant and benign, had repertoires compared across blood and tumor or nodule tissue.

The ends were cut back, 5 bases at V and 0 bases at J, with 13 bases in the middle. This CDR3 spans 15 amino acids. Looked up from germline, CDR1 is SEHNR and CDR2 is FQNEAQ (reference sequence). Study findings and constraints: Reports indicated that malignant thyroid tumors showed significantly higher TCR beta diversity than benign nodules did, in blood and tumor.

Each patient came to thyroid surgery without any prior treatment (of any kind). The sample holds many counts of this clone. Its antigen remains unidentified. In the original workflow: It was from CDR3 differences across clinicopathological groups that a distant-metastasis classifier for papillary thyroid cancer was built. With MiXCR, TCRdb called clones anew from the PCR reads. In this record, the V and J calls reflect TCRdb's handling and not the investigators' own analysis. This sample has some 37,000 clones, with around 20% found just once. The sequence derives from a female donor with papillary thyroid cancer or a benign thyroid nodule (not recorded which). Some clones in this sample may be carry-over from other donors' samples. The rearrangement links TRBV7-9 to TRBJ1-1; D perhaps matches TRBD1 (6 bases). What was sequenced was blood. The CDR3 spells CASSKNRVMNTEAFF. The CDR3 DNA sequence: TGTGCCAGCAGCAAAAACAGGGTGATGAACACTGAAGCTTTCTTT.